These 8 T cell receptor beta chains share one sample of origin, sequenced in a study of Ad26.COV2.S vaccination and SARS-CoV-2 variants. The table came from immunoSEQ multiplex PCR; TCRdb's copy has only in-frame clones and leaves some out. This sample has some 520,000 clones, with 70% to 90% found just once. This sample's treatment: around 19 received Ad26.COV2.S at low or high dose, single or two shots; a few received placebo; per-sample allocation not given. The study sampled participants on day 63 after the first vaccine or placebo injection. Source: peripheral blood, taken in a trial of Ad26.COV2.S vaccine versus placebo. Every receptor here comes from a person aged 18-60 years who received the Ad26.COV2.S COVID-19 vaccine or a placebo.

CDR3 residues: CASSVTSGGTGELFF. The CDR3 coding sequence is TGTGCCAGCAGCGTTACTAGCGGGGGTACCGGGGAGCTGTTTTTT. The chain employs TRBV9 and TRBJ2-2, with 11 bases fitting TRBD2. V lost 2 bases and J lost 5; bases outside the gene matches: 2. Germline V gene lookup returns CDR1 SGDLS and CDR2 YYNGEE. The CDR3 has 15 amino acids. Together with reference TRBV9 and TRBJ2-2, the CDR3 gives the full variable domain: DSGVTQTPKHLITATGQRVTLRCSPRSGDLSVYWYQQSLDQGLQFLIQYYNGEERAKGNILERFSAQQFPDLHSELNLSSLELGDSALYFCASSVTSGGTGELFFGEGSRLTVL.

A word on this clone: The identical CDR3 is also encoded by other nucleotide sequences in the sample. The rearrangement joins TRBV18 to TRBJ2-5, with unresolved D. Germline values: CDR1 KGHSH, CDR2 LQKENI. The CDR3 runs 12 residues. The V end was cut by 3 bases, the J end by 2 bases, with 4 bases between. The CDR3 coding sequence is TGTGCCAGCTCACCGCTACAAGAGACCCAGTACTTC. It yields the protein CASSPLQETQYF.

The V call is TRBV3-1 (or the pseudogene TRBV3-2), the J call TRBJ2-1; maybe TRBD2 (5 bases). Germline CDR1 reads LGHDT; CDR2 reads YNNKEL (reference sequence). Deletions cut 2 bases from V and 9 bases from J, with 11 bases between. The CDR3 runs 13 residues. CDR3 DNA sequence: TGTGCCAGCAGCCAACCTCCCGGAGGTGAGCAGTTCTTC. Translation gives CASSQPPGGEQFF.

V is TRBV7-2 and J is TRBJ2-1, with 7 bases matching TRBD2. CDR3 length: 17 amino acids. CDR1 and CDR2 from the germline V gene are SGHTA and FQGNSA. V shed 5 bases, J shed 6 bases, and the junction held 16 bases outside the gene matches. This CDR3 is CASSPSLGGGFGNEQFF. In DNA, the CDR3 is TGTGCCAGCAGCCCATCCTTGGGCGGGGGATTCGGCAATGAGCAGTTCTTC.

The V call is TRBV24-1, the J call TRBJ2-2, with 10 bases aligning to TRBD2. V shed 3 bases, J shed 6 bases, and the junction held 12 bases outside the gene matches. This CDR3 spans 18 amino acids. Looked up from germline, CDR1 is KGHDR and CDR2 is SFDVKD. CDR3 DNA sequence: TGTGCCACCAGTGATCTCCCAATAGCGGGAGGTTTTTCCGGGGAGCTGTTTTTT. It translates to CATSDLPIAGGFSGELFF.

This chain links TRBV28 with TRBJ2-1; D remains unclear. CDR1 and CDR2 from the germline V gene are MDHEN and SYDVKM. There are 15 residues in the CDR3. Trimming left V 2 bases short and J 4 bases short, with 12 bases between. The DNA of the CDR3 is TGTGCCAGCAGTTTACGGGCGTTTAATTACAATGAGCAGTTCTTC. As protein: CASSLRAFNYNEQFF.

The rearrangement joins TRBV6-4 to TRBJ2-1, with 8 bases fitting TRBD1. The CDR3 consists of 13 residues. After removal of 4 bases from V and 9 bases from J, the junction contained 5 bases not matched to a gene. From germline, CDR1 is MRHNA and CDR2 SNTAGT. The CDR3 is CASSVDRVTEQFF. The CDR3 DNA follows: TGTGCCAGCAGTGTGGACAGGGTCACTGAGCAGTTCTTC.

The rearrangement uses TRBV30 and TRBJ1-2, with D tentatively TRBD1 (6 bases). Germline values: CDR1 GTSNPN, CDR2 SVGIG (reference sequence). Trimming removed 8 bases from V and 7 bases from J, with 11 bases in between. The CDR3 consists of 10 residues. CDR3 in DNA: TGTGCCGCCGGACAGCTTGGCTACACCTTC. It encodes CAAGQLGYTF.